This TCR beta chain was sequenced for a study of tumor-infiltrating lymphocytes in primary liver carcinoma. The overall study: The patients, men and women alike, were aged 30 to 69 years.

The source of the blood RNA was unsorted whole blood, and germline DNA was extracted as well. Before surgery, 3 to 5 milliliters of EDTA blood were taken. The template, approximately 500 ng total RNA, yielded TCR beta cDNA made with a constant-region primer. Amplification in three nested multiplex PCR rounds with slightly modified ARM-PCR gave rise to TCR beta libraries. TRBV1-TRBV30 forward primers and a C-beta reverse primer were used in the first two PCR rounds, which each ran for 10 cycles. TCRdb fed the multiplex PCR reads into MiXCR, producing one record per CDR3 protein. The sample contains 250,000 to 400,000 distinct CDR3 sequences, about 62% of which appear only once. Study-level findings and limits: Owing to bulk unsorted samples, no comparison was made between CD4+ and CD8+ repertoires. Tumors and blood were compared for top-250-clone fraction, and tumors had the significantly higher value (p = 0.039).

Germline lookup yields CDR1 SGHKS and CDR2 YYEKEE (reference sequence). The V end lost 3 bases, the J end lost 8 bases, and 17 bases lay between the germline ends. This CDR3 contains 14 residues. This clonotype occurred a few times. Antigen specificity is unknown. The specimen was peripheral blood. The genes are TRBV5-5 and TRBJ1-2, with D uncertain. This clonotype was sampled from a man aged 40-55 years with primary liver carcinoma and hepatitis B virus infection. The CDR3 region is CASSYWHGSGGYTF. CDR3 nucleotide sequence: TGTGCCAGCAGCTATTGGCATGGCTCCGGCGGCTACACCTTC.